Listed below are T cell receptor beta chains from one sample, sequenced in a study of post-analysis software for immune sequencing data. TCRdb analysed the PCR reads with MiXCR anew, one entry per CDR3 protein. The sample includes around 700,000 distinct CDR3 sequences, approximately 59% of them seen just once. The sample consisted of blood. The receptors were gathered from a girl aged 2-10 years with multiple sclerosis. CDR3s include the opening cysteine and the closing phenylalanine or tryptophan. Each record gives: clone size, CDR3 length, D gene, V gene, J gene, CDR3 DNA, CDR3 protein. D genes are given only for firm matches. The listing skips clone size in some rows; elsewhere it reads once, few, many or a size class.

NA	15	TRBD1	TRBV20-1	TRBJ2-1	TGCAGTGCTAGAGGTAGGGACAGGGTCCAGAATGAGCAGTTCTTC	CSARGRDRVQNEQFF
NA	15	NA	TRBV15	TRBJ2-6	TGTGCCACCAGTTGGCGGAACTCTGGGGCCAACGTCCTGACTTTC	CATSWRNSGANVLTF
NA	16	NA	TRBV5-1	TRBJ2-6	TGCGCCAGCAGCCCTGTCGGATTATTTGGGGCCAACGTCCTGACTTTC	CASSPVGLFGANVLTF
NA	13	NA	TRBV5-1	TRBJ2-1	TGCGCCAGCAGCTTGTTACTAGCCGATGAGCAGTTCTTC	CASSLLLADEQFF
once	17	TRBD2	TRBV12-3/TRBV12-4	TRBJ2-1	TGTGCCAGCAGTTTTGTTGGGGCTAGCGGGAGTTCCCATGAGCAGTTCTTC	CASSFVGASGSSHEQFF
NA	15	TRBD1	TRBV2	TRBJ1-4	TGTGCCAGCAGTGAATGGACAGGCTCGGGAGAAAAACTGTTTTTT	CASSEWTGSGEKLFF
NA	16	NA	TRBV7-2	TRBJ1-5	TGTGCCAGCAGCCCCACCAGGGATAAGGGCAATCAGCCCCAGCATTTT	CASSPTRDKGNQPQHF
NA	17	TRBD2	TRBV12-3/TRBV12-4	TRBJ2-1	TGTGCCAGCGGAAGGCCGGGACTAGCGGAGCTATACAATGAGCAGTTCTTC	CASGRPGLAELYNEQFF
NA	15	NA	TRBV3-1	TRBJ2-3	TGTGCCAGCAGCTGGGCCCGTGGATTAACAGATACGCAGTATTTT	CASSWARGLTDTQYF
NA	13	TRBD1	TRBV11-2	TRBJ2-5	TGTGCCAGCAGCTTAACGGGACAGGGTGGGCAGTACTTC	CASSLTGQGGQYF
NA	14	TRBD1	TRBV12-3/TRBV12-4	TRBJ1-1	TGTGCCAGCAGTTTTGGACAGGGCAACACTGAAGCTTTCTTT	CASSFGQGNTEAFF
NA	12	NA	TRBV2	TRBJ2-1	TGTGCCGGCAGTGAGGGGGGGAATGAGCAGTTCTTC	CAGSEGGNEQFF
NA	14	NA	TRBV4-1	TRBJ1-2	TGCGCCAGCAGCCAGGAGAACCAGAACTATGGCTACACCTTC	CASSQENQNYGYTF
few	16	TRBD1	TRBV5-1	TRBJ1-2	TGCGCCAGCAGCTCTGACAGGGGAATAATCCTTAATGGCTACACCTTC	CASSSDRGIILNGYTF
NA	16	NA	TRBV7-6	TRBJ2-1	TGTGCCAACAGCTTAAAAGGCTGGCAGGGGATGAATGAGCAGTTCTTC	CANSLKGWQGMNEQFF
NA	15	TRBD1	TRBV3-1	TRBJ1-4	TGTGCCAGCAGCCAAGAGGACAGGGATTACGAAAAACTGTTTTTT	CASSQEDRDYEKLFF
few	13	NA	TRBV6-6	TRBJ2-1	TGTGCCAGCAGTCTACTAGCCCCCAATGAGCAGTTCTTC	CASSLLAPNEQFF